This T cell receptor (beta chain) was documented in a study of vaccination and CD4 T cells after COVID-19. Cultured CD4+ T cell DNA underwent sequencing with the Oncomine TCR Beta short-read assay. One entry per CDR3 protein, called by TCRdb with MiXCR from the PCR reads. The sample yields 15,000 to 20,000 distinct CDR3 sequences, 35% to 50% seen once. Regarding treatment: approximately nine-day PBMC culture with coronavirus spike peptide pools or control peptides (ViraFEST assay). Half the medium was exchanged for fresh IL-2 medium on days 3 and 7. CDR1 and CDR2 from the germline V gene are MGHRA and YSYEKL. With 0 bases clipped from V and 0 bases from J, the junction kept 4 bases outside the gene matches. This CDR3 region has 17 residues. Of note for this clonotype: Its antigen remains unidentified.

The J gene is TRBJ2-7, the V gene TRBV4-1; 11 bases align to TRBD2. The sequences come from CD4+ T cells from blood, cultured in vitro, collected after SARS-CoV-2 vaccination. The TCR was taken from a human donor who had recovered from COVID-19. CDR3 nucleotides: TGCGCCAGCAGCCAAGATTTCGGGACTAGCGGCTCCTACGAGCAGTACTTC. Translated: CASSQDFGTSGSYEQYF.